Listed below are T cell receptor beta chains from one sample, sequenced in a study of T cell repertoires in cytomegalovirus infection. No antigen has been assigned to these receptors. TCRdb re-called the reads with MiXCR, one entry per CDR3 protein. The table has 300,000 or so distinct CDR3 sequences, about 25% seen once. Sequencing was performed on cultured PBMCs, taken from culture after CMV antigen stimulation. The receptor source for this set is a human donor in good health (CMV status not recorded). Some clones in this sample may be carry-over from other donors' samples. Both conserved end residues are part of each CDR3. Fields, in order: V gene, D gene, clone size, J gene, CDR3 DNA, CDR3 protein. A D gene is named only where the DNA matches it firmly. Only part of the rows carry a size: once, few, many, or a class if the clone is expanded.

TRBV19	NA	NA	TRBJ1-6	TGTGCCAGTAGTGTGAACGGCCAGGGAGATTCACCCCTCCACTTT	CASSVNGQGDSPLHF
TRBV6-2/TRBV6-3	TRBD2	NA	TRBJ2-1	TGTGCCAGCAGTTACCCCCCACTAGCGGGCAATGAGCAGTTCTTC	CASSYPPLAGNEQFF
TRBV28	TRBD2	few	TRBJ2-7	TGTGCCAGCAGTGGAAGACTAGCTTACGAGCAGTACTTC	CASSGRLAYEQYF
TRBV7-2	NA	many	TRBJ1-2	TGTGCCAGCAGCTTCTACAGGGAGACCGATGGCTACACCTTC	CASSFYRETDGYTF
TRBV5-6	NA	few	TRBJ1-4	TGTGCCAGCAGCTTCGTCCTTAATGAAAAACTGTTTTTT	CASSFVLNEKLFF
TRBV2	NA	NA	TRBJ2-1	TGTGCCAGCAGAGGACCCATCAATGAGCAGTTCTTC	CASRGPINEQFF
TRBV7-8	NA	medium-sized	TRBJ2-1	TGTGCCAGCAGCCCCGTGAGGGGGTACAATGAGCAGTTCTTC	CASSPVRGYNEQFF
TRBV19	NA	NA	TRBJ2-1	TGTGCCAGTAGTACCACAGGGAGCCGGTCGTTGGATGAGCAGTTCTTC	CASSTTGSRSLDEQFF
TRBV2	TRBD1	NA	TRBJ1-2	TGTGCCAGCAGGCACAGGGGGAACTATGGCTACACCTTC	CASRHRGNYGYTF
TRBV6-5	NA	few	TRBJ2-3	TGTGCCAGCAGTTATGCCTCACAGGTTAAGTCAGATACGCAGTATTTT	CASSYASQVKSDTQYF
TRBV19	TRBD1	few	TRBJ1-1	TGTGCCAGTAGGGTCGGACAGGGTTTGAACACTGAAGCTTTCTTT	CASRVGQGLNTEAFF
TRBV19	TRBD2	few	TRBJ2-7	TGTGCCAGTAGTATTAGCGGGGGACCGATGGCAGAGCAGTACTTC	CASSISGGPMAEQYF
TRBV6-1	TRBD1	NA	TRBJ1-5	TGTGCCACCTCCCAGGGGGATAATCAGCCCCAGCATTTT	CATSQGDNQPQHF
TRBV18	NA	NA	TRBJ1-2	TGTGCCAGCTCACCGACCCCGGAGGGGACGAATGGCTACACCTTC	CASSPTPEGTNGYTF
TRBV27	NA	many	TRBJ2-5	TGTGCCAGCAGCCCAAATCGACAGGGAGGTATGACCCAGTACTTC	CASSPNRQGGMTQYF
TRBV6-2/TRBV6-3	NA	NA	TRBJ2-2	TGTGCCAGCAGTTACGTCAGCGGAACTAACACCGGGGAGCTGTTTTTT	CASSYVSGTNTGELFF
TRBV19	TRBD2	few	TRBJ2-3	TGTGCCAGTAGTGGGGGTCGACTAGCGAGAGATACGCAGTATTTT	CASSGGRLARDTQYF
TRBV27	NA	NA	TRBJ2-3	TGTGCCAGCAGTTTCAGGGGAGTAAGTGATACGCAGTATTTT	CASSFRGVSDTQYF
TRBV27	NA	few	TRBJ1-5	TGTGCCAGCAGTTACACAGTGAATCAGCCCCAGCATTTT	CASSYTVNQPQHF
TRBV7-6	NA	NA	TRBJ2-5	TGTGCTACCCACGCGGGATATGGGGCCCAGTACTTC	CATHAGYGAQYF
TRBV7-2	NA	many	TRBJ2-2	TGTGCCAGCAGCTTCTCGGGGATCGGAGGAGAGCTGTTTTTT	CASSFSGIGGELFF
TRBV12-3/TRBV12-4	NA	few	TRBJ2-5	TGTGCCAGCAGTTTAGTCAAAGAGGGACAAGAGACCCAGTACTTC	CASSLVKEGQETQYF
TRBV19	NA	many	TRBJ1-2	TGTGCCAGTAGTATAGATCATCGCTATGGCTACACCTTC	CASSIDHRYGYTF
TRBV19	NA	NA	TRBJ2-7	TGTGCCAGTAGTCCTCGGCCCCGGGGCACCGAGCAGTACTTC	CASSPRPRGTEQYF
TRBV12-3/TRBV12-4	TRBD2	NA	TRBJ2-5	TGTGCCAGCAGTTTGTGGGGGAGGGCCTGGGAGACCCAGTACTTC	CASSLWGRAWETQYF
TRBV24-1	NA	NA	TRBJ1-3	TGTGCCACCAGTTTGGACGGAAACACCATATATTTT	CATSLDGNTIYF
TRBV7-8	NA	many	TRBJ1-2	TGTGCCAGCAGCTCCCAAGGGACCGGGATGGGCTACACCTTC	CASSSQGTGMGYTF
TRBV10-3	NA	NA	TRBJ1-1	TGTGCCATCAGGGGGAATTGGGGAGGCACTGAAGCTTTCTTT	CAIRGNWGGTEAFF
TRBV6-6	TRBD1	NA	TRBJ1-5	TGTGCCAGCAGTACAATTATGTTAATCGGGACAGGGGGTAATCAGCCCCAGCATTTT	CASSTIMLIGTGGNQPQHF
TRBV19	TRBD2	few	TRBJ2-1	TGTGCCAGTCGATTCAGCGGGAGAGGAAATGAGCAGTTCTTC	CASRFSGRGNEQFF
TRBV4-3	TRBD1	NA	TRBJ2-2	TGCGCCAGCAGCCAATCAATCGGGACAGGGGGTTCCGGGGAGCTGTTTTTT	CASSQSIGTGGSGELFF